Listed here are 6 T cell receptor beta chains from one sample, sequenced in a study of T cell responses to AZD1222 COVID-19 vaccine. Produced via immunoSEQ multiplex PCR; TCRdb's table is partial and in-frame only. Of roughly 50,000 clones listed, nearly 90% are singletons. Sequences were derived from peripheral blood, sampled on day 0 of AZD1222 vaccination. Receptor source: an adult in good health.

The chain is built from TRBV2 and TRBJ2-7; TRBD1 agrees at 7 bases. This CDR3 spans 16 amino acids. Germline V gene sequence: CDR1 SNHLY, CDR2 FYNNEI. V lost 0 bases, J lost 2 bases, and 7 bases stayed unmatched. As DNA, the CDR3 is TGTGCCAGCAGTGAAGCACGTGGGGACAGAGCCTACGAGCAGTACTTC. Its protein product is CASSEARGDRAYEQYF.

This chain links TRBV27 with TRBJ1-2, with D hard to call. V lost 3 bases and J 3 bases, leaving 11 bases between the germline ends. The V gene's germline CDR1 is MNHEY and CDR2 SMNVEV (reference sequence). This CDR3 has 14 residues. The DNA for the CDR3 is TGTGCCAGCAGTTTCCGGCAGATGGACTATGGCTACACCTTC. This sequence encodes CASSFRQMDYGYTF.

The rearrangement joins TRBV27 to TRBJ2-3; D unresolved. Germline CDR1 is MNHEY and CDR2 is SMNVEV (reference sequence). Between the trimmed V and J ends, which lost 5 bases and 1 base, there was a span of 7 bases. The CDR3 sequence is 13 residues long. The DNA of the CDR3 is TGTGCCAGCAGTAGCACAGGCACAGATACGCAGTATTTT. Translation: CASSSTGTDTQYF.

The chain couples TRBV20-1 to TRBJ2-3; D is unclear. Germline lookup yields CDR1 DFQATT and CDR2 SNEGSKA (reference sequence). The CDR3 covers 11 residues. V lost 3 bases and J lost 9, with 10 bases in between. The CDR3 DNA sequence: TGCAGTGCTAGTCTCCCCCCAACGCAGTATTTT. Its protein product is CSASLPPTQYF.

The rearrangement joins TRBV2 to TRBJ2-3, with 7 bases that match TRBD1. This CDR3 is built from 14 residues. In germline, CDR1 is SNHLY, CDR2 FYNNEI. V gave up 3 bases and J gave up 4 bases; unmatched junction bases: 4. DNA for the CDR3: TGTGCCAGCAGTGAGAGGGGGCTCTCAGATACGCAGTATTTT. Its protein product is CASSERGLSDTQYF.

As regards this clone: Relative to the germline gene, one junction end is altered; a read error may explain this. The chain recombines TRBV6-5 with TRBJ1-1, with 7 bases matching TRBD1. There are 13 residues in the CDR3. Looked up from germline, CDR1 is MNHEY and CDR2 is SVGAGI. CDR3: CANSYARGTEAFF. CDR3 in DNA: TGTGCCAACAGTTACGCCAGGGGGACTGAAGCTTTCTTT.